This T cell receptor beta chain was identified during a study of T cell repertoires and HLA-DP antigens listed by TCRdb under 2018. Study-level background: The study used an in vitro model of CD4+ T cell alloreactivity against allogeneic HLA-DP presented by transduced HeLa cells. The two alloantigens modelled structurally similar versus dissimilar alloantigens, differing from self at one and about 11 peptide-binding groove amino acids, respectively. Of the three donors, two were male and one was female, with ages ranging from the 18-to-29 band to the 60-to-69 band. Average DNA input was roughly 200 ng for sorted CD137+CD4+ samples, compared with 1,200 ng for pre-culture CD4+ samples. General findings and caveats noted by the study authors: Clones undetected before culture had an average cumulative frequency of approximately 37% against one allele and approximately 51% against the other. The naive and memory CD4+ repertoires were not analysed as separate populations. Limitations were identified as the inclusion of only three donors, the use of a non-physiological HeLa antigen-presenting system, and the use of total CD4+ responder cells. Similar clonality (approximately 0.41) was observed for sorted CD137+ cells against both alloantigens, and this clonality was much higher than that observed in pre-culture samples (around 0.04).

Of note for this clone: The specificity of this receptor is unknown. One base away there is no much larger clone; base qualities are not given. Within the sample, other DNA sequences also encode this same CDR3.

The immunoSEQ multiplex PCR, with forward primers for 54 TRBV segments and reverse primers for 13 TRBJ segments, was used to amplify TCRB CDR3 regions. Pre-culture CD4+ samples were sequenced at deep resolution with a target of hundreds of thousands of T cell genomes. Sequencing of the amplicons was done on an Illumina HiSeq System, giving 87 bp reads that spanned the CDR3. Regarding the original processing steps: Reads were corrected for PCR and sequencing errors, and CDR3 regions were defined by alignment to IMGT reference sequences. Synthetic template pools were used to estimate the numbers of templates and unique rearrangements. Clonality was computed by subtracting Pielou's evenness from 1. Richness was estimated with the Daley-Smith estimator. Morisita's index was used to measure repertoire overlap. Clones present in cultured samples but not detected in the pre-culture repertoire of the same donor were defined as low-abundance clones. Entries here come from immuneACCESS through TCRdb and include only in-frame sequences with V and J called. Some clones fail to appear in such tables; in the studies checked, an unresolved V gene covers under half of the shortfall, and the cause of the remainder is unknown. The D gene and trimming were derived from the DNA, and the V and J assignments and clone size from that table. In this sample the table shows about 73,000 clones, around 77% of which occur a single time. The top ten hold roughly 1.4% of the sample.

Magnetic bead negative selection was used to isolate untouched CD4+ T cells from Ficoll-separated PBMC, with purity averaging about 98%. Magnetic beads were used to isolate untouched CD4+ T cells from Ficoll-separated PBMC, giving about 97.7% purity with negligible CD8+ contamination. Donors were three healthy blood donors whose buffy coats supplied peripheral blood mononuclear cells. All three donors were CMV seronegative. The DNeasy Blood & Tissue Kit was used to extract genomic DNA. Genomic DNA from sorted CD137+CD4+ cells and from pre-culture CD4+ baseline samples of each subject was subjected to TCRB sequencing. Specimen: CD4+ T cells from PBMCs. This sequence originates from a man in his fifties or sixties in good health and CMV-seronegative.

The base sequence is TGTGCCAGCAGCCTGGGGGCAGCCTCGAGGCCCCAGCATTTT. The resulting protein is CASSLGAASRPQHF. The receptor chain draws on TRBV5-6 and TRBJ1-5; the D gene is perhaps TRBD1, on 6 matching bases. The V and J ends are trimmed by 4 bases and 9 bases, leaving 17 bases between them. Inclusive of the bounding cysteine and phenylalanine, the CDR3 is 14 residues long. Only the CDR3 region is kept as DNA, spanning 42 bases read in frame from base 1. The CDR1 and CDR2 encoded by the germline V gene are SGHDT and YYEEEE.